Sequencing of this TCR beta chain was carried out in a study of T cell responses to AZD1222 COVID-19 vaccine. Study-level results: Spike-specific TCR breadth and depth both grew after two AZD1222 doses. Mostly white British, mostly female donors; authors suggested clonal diversity may be underestimated. Nearly half of unique spike-specific TCRs reportedly avoided B.1.351 and B.1.1.7 mutated regions.

Note on this clone: Its specificity is unknown.

The repertoire was sequenced with immunoSEQ multiplex PCR; TCRdb's copy has only in-frame clones and lacks some. This table holds 150,000 or so clones, around nine tenths found once. Germline V lookup: CDR1 MNHEY, CDR2 SMNVEV (reference sequence). The V and J ends lost 6 bases and 1 base respectively, with 19 bases between them. This CDR3 comprises 16 residues. The chain links TRBV27 to TRBJ2-7; unclear D gene. The sequence came from an adult in good health. The sample in question was peripheral blood, obtained on day 0 of AZD1222 vaccination. CDR3 coding DNA: TGTGCCAGCAGCCTCTCCATGGGCGCGAAATCCTACGAGCAGTACTTC. Its protein product is CASSLSMGAKSYEQYF.